The clone carrying this T cell receptor (beta chain) has a single count. Clones were read by immunoSEQ multiplex PCR, and TCRdb kept only the in-frame ones, dropping some. The sample records about 170,000 clones, roughly 83% being singletons. The CDR3 has 15 residues. V lost 4 bases to trimming and J lost 4 bases, with 17 bases between them. The germline CDR1 and CDR2 sequences are SGHNT and YYREEE (reference sequence). The sample belongs to a study of blood T cell repertoires in COVID-19. The sequenced sample was peripheral blood. The origin of this receptor is a woman older than 75 with active or convalescent COVID-19. The V call is TRBV5-4, the J call TRBJ1-1, with D possibly matching TRBD1 (6 bases). CDR3 sequence: CASSGKQGIGTEAFF. The DNA for the CDR3 is TGTGCCAGCAGCGGAAAACAGGGAATCGGCACTGAAGCTTTCTTT.